This is a list of T cell receptor beta chains from one sample in a study of lymphopenia after photon versus proton radiotherapy. Measured with immunoSEQ multiplex PCR; TCRdb has only the in-frame clones, and not every one. The sample has 60,000 or so clones; about 86% are singletons. This sample comprised peripheral blood, obtained from a patient treated with photon-based radiotherapy. These receptors were taken from a man aged 40-55 years with gastric cancer. Each CDR3 is given without its conserved first and last residue. The order of the fields is V gene, CDR3 protein.

v_gene: TRBV6-6
CDR3aa: ASSYSAGDTEAF

v_gene: TRBV4-3
CDR3aa: ASSLGRTVGEKLF

v_gene: TRBV7-9
CDR3aa: ASTKGSEMNTEAF

v_gene: TRBV10-3
CDR3aa: AISARDTGELF

v_gene: TRBV7-6
CDR3aa: ASSITGGVYEQY

v_gene: TRBV9
CDR3aa: ASSDGLAGGGYNEQF

v_gene: TRBV5-4
CDR3aa: ASSLLSTGQETQY

v_gene: TRBV9
CDR3aa: ASSQHTGVNQPQH

v_gene: TRBV6-1
CDR3aa: ASSNRGSTEAF

v_gene: TRBV11-3
CDR3aa: ASRGRANSYEQY

v_gene: TRBV18
CDR3aa: ASSPWTGTTGELF

v_gene: TRBV27
CDR3aa: ASRGGHGSYEQY

v_gene: TRBV7-2
CDR3aa: ASSLTWGQRAF

v_gene: TRBV7-9
CDR3aa: ASSPQGLGLGYT

v_gene: TRBV27
CDR3aa: ASSFRGRPLH

v_gene: TRBV6-5
CDR3aa: ASRRQGVGGYT

v_gene: TRBV4-1
CDR3aa: ASSQDPGTSYEQY

v_gene: TRBV10-3
CDR3aa: AISDRQGKGTQY

v_gene: TRBV5-4
CDR3aa: ASSFRGSRTYEQY

v_gene: TRBV7-2
CDR3aa: ASSLAGLAGGPTDTQY

v_gene: TRBV4-3
CDR3aa: ASSQDRGGAGETQY

v_gene: TRBV7-2
CDR3aa: ASSLGGVNYGYT

v_gene: TRBV7-2
CDR3aa: ASSRRQPYILMNTEAF